Following are 30 T cell receptor beta chains from one sample sequenced in a study of blood T cells in healthy people across ages. Using a J-beta primer mix together with a sample-barcoded 5' primer, a second PCR was run for roughly 7 to 11 cycles. TCRdb reprocessed the 5' RACE reads via MiXCR and lists one record per CDR3 protein. The data show about a million distinct CDR3 sequences, with under 40% seen just once and around 13% held by the top ten. Sequencing used blood. Source of these receptors: a man aged 18 to 29 in good health.

This clonotype was detected only a few times. The chain couples TRBV27 to TRBJ2-5; D might be TRBD1 (5 bases). This CDR3 is 16 amino acids long. Trimming removed 4 bases at V and 0 bases at J, with 15 bases between. CDR1 is MNHEY, CDR2 SMNVEV, per germline (reference sequence). For the CDR3, the DNA is TGTGCCAGCAGTTCGTTGGGATCCAGGGACCAAGAGACCCAGTACTTC. Protein sequence: CASSSLGSRDQETQYF.

This chain uses TRBV20-1 with TRBJ2-7; 8 nucleotides match TRBD2. The germline V gene has CDR1 DFQATT and CDR2 SNEGSKA (reference sequence). With 1 base clipped from V and 0 bases from J, the junction kept 5 bases outside the gene matches. This CDR3 has 15 amino acids. Here the CDR3 DNA reads TGCAGTGCTAGAGCTAGCGGGCGTAGCTCCTACGAGCAGTACTTC. Its protein is CSARASGRSSYEQYF.

The genes are TRBV7-8 and TRBJ2-3; either TRBD1 or TRBD2 may fit D (5 bases each). The CDR3 totals 19 residues. Trimming cost V 7 bases and J 4 bases, with 30 bases left between them. The V gene's germline CDR1 is SGHVS and CDR2 FQNEAQ. Here the CDR3 reads CASTQLVVRAGSTPDTQYF. In DNA, the CDR3 is TGTGCCAGCACCCAATTAGTGGTACGGGCAGGGAGTACGCCAGATACGCAGTATTTT.

The J gene is TRBJ2-7, the V gene TRBV4-3; D not certain. The CDR3 covers 14 residues. Germline V gene data show CDR1 as LGHNA and CDR2 as YSLEER. V shed 1 base and J shed 6 bases, with 13 bases lying between them. The CDR3, as DNA: TGCGCCAGCAGCCAAGGCAGATCGCTGGGCGAGCAGTACTTC. Its translation is CASSQGRSLGEQYF.

The chain combines TRBV5-5 with TRBJ1-1; D is ambiguous. With 0 bases removed from V and 4 bases from J, the gap between germline ends came to 13 bases. This CDR3 is built from 15 residues. Germline-derived CDR1 and CDR2 are SGHKS and YYEKEE (reference sequence). The CDR3 DNA sequence: TGTGCCAGCAGCTTGGATATGTCTGTCGGCACTGAAGCTTTCTTT. Amino acids: CASSLDMSVGTEAFF.

This clonotype was observed a handful of times. The CDR3 DNA sequence: TGTGCCAGCAGTCCAGCCGGGACTAGCGTAAATGAGCAGTTCTTC. Residues: CASSPAGTSVNEQFF. The chain links TRBV27 to TRBJ2-1; 10 nucleotides align to TRBD2. V shed 5 bases, J shed 7 bases, and the junction held 8 bases outside the gene matches. Germline assignment: CDR1 MNHEY and CDR2 SMNVEV (reference sequence). This CDR3 comprises 15 residues.

This clonotype was seen a handful of times. The chain uses TRBV11-2 and TRBJ2-3; D remains unclear. V lost 5 bases and J lost 6, with 18 bases in between. Per germline, CDR1 SGHAT and CDR2 FQNNGV. This CDR3 is 15 amino acids long. CDR3 nucleotide sequence: TGTGCCAGCAGCCAGCAGACCGGGCAGACTGATACGCAGTATTTT. Protein: CASSQQTGQTDTQYF.

V gene TRBV20-1 combines with J gene TRBJ2-1; D remains unclear. Germline V gene lookup returns CDR1 DFQATT and CDR2 SNEGSKA (reference sequence). Trimming cost V 0 bases and J 8 bases, with 17 bases left between them. The CDR3 has 15 amino acids. CDR3 sequence: CSARDRQKKGDEQFF. In nucleotides, the CDR3 is TGCAGTGCTAGAGATCGCCAAAAAAAGGGCGATGAGCAGTTCTTC.

The rearrangement joins TRBV19 to TRBJ2-1; weak D call: TRBD1 (6 bases). V was cut by 1 base and J by 13 bases, with 29 bases left in between. This CDR3 is 18 amino acids long. The germline V gene has CDR1 LNHDA and CDR2 SQIVND (reference sequence). DNA of the CDR3: TGTGCCAGTAGTATAGTGTTCCGGACAGACCTTCTTCCCGAGACCCAGTTCTTC. This translates into CASSIVFRTDLLPETQFF.

This rearrangement joins TRBV12-3 or TRBV12-4 to TRBJ2-2; tentatively, D is TRBD1 (6 bases). The CDR3 consists of 17 residues. V was shortened by 0 bases and J by 1 base, with 12 bases between the two germline ends. The CDR3 DNA is TGTGCCAGCAGTTTAGCGACCGGGACACGGAACACCGGGGAGCTGTTTTTT. Protein product: CASSLATGTRNTGELFF.

This CDR3 reads CASSQVPGPNTGELFF. DNA of the CDR3: TGTGCCAGCAGCCAAGTACCCGGTCCGAACACCGGGGAGCTGTTTTTT. The gene calls are TRBV3-1 and TRBJ2-2; D gene ambiguous. V dropped 1 base and J dropped 0 bases, with 9 bases sitting between them. The CDR3 loop spans 16 amino acids. CDR1 LGHDT and CDR2 YNNKEL come from the germline V gene (reference sequence).

This chain uses TRBV20-1 with TRBJ1-5, with TRBD1 as a possible D gene (6 bases). This CDR3 spans 12 amino acids. Per the germline V gene, CDR1 is DFQATT and CDR2 is SNEGSKA (reference sequence). Trimming removed 6 bases at V and 5 bases at J, with 11 bases between. CDR3 in DNA: TGCAGTGCCACCTACAGGGATCAGCCCCAGCATTTT. This gives the protein CSATYRDQPQHF.

This clonotype was detected a few times. The chain combines TRBV2 with TRBJ1-2; D gene unclear. Trimming took 2 bases from V and 6 from J, leaving 10 bases between them. The CDR3 contains 13 residues. Looked up from germline, CDR1 is SNHLY and CDR2 is FYNNEI. CDR3 region: CASSERILDGYTF. In DNA form, the CDR3 reads TGTGCCAGCAGTGAAAGGATCCTTGATGGCTACACCTTC.

The V call is TRBV3-1, the J call TRBJ1-2; D possibly corresponds to TRBD1 (6 bases). This CDR3 has 14 residues. Trimming took 0 bases from V and 12 from J, leaving 17 bases between them. Germline V gives CDR1 LGHDT, CDR2 YNNKEL (reference sequence). CDR3 sequence reads: CASSQDMAGDGHTF. The CDR3 coding sequence is TGTGCCAGCAGCCAAGACATGGCAGGGGACGGCCACACCTTC.

The chain combines TRBV2 with TRBJ1-5, with no clear D. The V end lost 7 bases, the J end lost 2 bases, and 12 bases lay between the germline ends. Germline assignment: CDR1 SNHLY and CDR2 FYNNEI. The CDR3 extends over 14 amino acids. The CDR3 DNA reads as TGTGCCAGCAAAAGGGCCCGGGGCAATCAGCCCCAGCATTTT. It specifies CASKRARGNQPQHF.

V gene TRBV28 combines with J gene TRBJ1-2; D remains unclear. Trimming stripped 3 bases from V and 6 bases from J, with 8 bases between. The CDR3 sequence is 12 residues long. Germline CDR1 and CDR2: MDHEN and SYDVKM. CDR3 DNA sequence: TGTGCCAGCAGTTTCTTGGGAGATGGCTACACCTTC. Amino acids: CASSFLGDGYTF.

The chain is built from TRBV29-1 and TRBJ2-3, with TRBD1 matching 8 bases. Germline V CDR1 and CDR2: SQVTM, ANQGSEA. The ends lost 3 bases at V and 4 bases at J; junction bases unmatched: 6. The CDR3 totals 14 residues. CDR3 protein: CSVDSGGEADTQYF. The CDR3 nucleotides are TGCAGCGTTGACTCAGGGGGCGAGGCAGATACGCAGTATTTT.

The chain recombines TRBV9 with TRBJ2-3, with a possible D match to TRBD1 (6 bases). V was clipped by 3 bases and J by 5 bases, with 13 bases between them. The CDR3 contains 14 residues. CDR1 and CDR2 (germline): SGDLS, YYNGEE. The DNA of the CDR3 is TGTGCCAGCAGCGGTCAGGGACAAAGAGATACGCAGTATTTT. This gives the protein CASSGQGQRDTQYF.

This clonotype was found a few times. V and J are TRBV6-2 or TRBV6-3 and TRBJ2-1; either TRBD1 or TRBD2 may fit D (5 bases each). Germline V lookup: CDR1 MNHEY, CDR2 SVGEGT. V gave up 0 bases and J gave up 3 bases, with 12 bases separating them. This CDR3 contains 16 residues. This CDR3 reads CASSYSGARDYNEQFF. CDR3 nucleotides: TGTGCCAGCAGTTACTCTGGGGCGAGGGACTACAATGAGCAGTTCTTC.

Remarks on this clonotype: One base away lies a much larger clone, so this may be a sequencing read error. The chain has TRBV5-1 and TRBJ2-5; tentative D call: TRBD2 (6 bases). This CDR3 has 14 amino acids. Germline CDR1 is SGHRS and CDR2 is YFSETQ. In DNA form, the CDR3 reads TGCGCCGGCAGCTTTAGCGGAAGACAAGAGACCCAGTACTTC. Translated: CAGSFSGRQETQYF.

The rearrangement uses TRBV3-1 and TRBJ1-1, with 8 bases aligning to TRBD1. Germline V gene sequence: CDR1 LGHDT, CDR2 YNNKEL (reference sequence). CDR3 length equals 16 residues. Trimming took 5 bases from V and 11 from J; bases not matched to a gene: 19. CDR3 bases: TGTGCCAGCAGCAATACGACAGGGGCTATCACAACCGGGGCTTTCTTT. This translates into CASSNTTGAITTGAFF.

The rearrangement links TRBV21-1 to TRBJ2-4. The J call may be mistaken, given a closer DNA end match to TRBJ2-7. TRBV21-1 is an annotated pseudogene. The CDR3 covers 14 residues. CDR3 nucleotides: TGTGCCAGCCGCAGGCCGCATTACTCCTACGAGCAGTACTTC. It specifies CASRRPHYSYEQYF.

This clonotype was detected many times. The V call is TRBV6-5, the J call TRBJ2-1; D tentatively fits TRBD1 or TRBD2 (5 bases each). The CDR3 consists of 11 residues. V was cut by 8 bases and J by 4 bases, with 6 bases left in between. Germline V lookup: CDR1 MNHEY, CDR2 SVGAGI. CDR3 loop: CASWGYNEQFF. The CDR3 DNA reads TGTGCCAGCTGGGGGTACAATGAGCAGTTCTTC.

The chain employs TRBV2 and TRBJ2-6; possible D gene TRBD1, 6 bases. Trimming cost V 7 bases and J 4 bases, with 14 bases left between them. Germline values: CDR1 SNHLY, CDR2 FYNNEI. This CDR3 is 15 amino acids long. In nucleotides, the CDR3 is TGTGCCAGCATTCCCCAGGGGACCGGGGCCAACGTCCTGACTTTC. It specifies CASIPQGTGANVLTF.

This chain uses TRBV6-6 with TRBJ1-5; TRBD1 aligns across 7 bases. With V trimmed by 0 bases and J by 6 bases, 5 bases remained unmatched. From germline, CDR1 is MNHNY and CDR2 SVGAGI (reference sequence). The CDR3 has 15 residues. CDR3 loop: CASSYSRGQAQPQHF. CDR3 bases: TGTGCCAGCAGTTACTCGAGGGGGCAGGCTCAGCCCCAGCATTTT.

This clonotype turned up a few times. This chain links TRBV19 with TRBJ2-1, with a tentative D call TRBD2 (5 bases). CDR1 is LNHDA, CDR2 SQIVND, per germline (reference sequence). Trimming shortened V by 5 bases and J by 10 bases, and 12 bases separated the two germline ends. The CDR3 extends over 12 amino acids. The DNA for the CDR3 is TGTGCCAGTAGTCCGGGAATCTCGGAGCAGTTCTTC. This gives the protein CASSPGISEQFF. The whole variable domain, filled in from reference TRBV19 and TRBJ2-1, reads DGGITQSPKYLFRKEGQNVTLSCEQNLNHDAMYWYRQDPGQGLRLIYYSQIVNDFQKGDIAEGYSVSREKKESFPLTVTSAQKNPTAFYLCASSPGISEQFFGPGTRLTVL.

The chain joins TRBV4-1 to TRBJ1-2; D is unresolved. The CDR3 runs 15 residues. The V gene lost 3 bases and the J gene lost 4 bases, with 15 bases spanning the gap. CDR1 MGHRA and CDR2 YSYEKL come from the germline V gene. CDR3: CASSHPGEGVYGYTF. CDR3 coding DNA: TGCGCCAGCAGCCACCCCGGGGAGGGTGTCTATGGCTACACCTTC.

The chain couples TRBV7-2 to TRBJ1-5; D is unresolved. The CDR3 is 15 amino acids. V gave up 1 base and J gave up 1 base, with 8 bases separating them. CDR1 SGHTA and CDR2 FQGNSA come from the germline V gene. CDR3 region: CASSLVGISNQPQHF. The CDR3, as DNA: TGTGCCAGCAGCTTAGTGGGGATCAGCAATCAGCCCCAGCATTTT.

This clonotype was counted at least ten times. The CDR3 DNA follows: TGTGCCAGCAGTTACTCGACTGAAGCTTTCTTT. This gives the protein CASSYSTEAFF. The chain combines TRBV6-5 with TRBJ1-1; no clear D. The CDR3 contains 11 residues. The germline gives CDR1 MNHEY, CDR2 SVGAGI. The V end was cut by 0 bases, the J end by 5 bases, with 1 base between.

The V and J genes are TRBV2 and TRBJ2-5, with 7 bases aligning to TRBD1. This CDR3 region has 16 residues. The junction had 14 bases not matched to a gene; V was cut back by 6 bases and J by 4 bases. Germline assignment: CDR1 SNHLY and CDR2 FYNNEI. The CDR3 protein is CASRNLQGPQGETQYF. The CDR3 DNA follows: TGTGCCAGCAGAAATCTACAGGGGCCCCAGGGAGAGACCCAGTACTTC.